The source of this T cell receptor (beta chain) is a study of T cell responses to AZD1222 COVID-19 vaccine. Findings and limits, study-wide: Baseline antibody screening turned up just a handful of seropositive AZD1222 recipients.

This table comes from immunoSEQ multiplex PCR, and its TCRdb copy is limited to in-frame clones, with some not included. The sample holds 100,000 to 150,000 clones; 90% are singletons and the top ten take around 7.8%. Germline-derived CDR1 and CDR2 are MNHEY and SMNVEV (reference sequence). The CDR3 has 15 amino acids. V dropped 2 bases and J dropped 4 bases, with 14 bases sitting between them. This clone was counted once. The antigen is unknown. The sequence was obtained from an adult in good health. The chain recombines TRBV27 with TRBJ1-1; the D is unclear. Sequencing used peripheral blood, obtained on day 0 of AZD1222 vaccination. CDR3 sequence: CASSLIRGGSTEAFF. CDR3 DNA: TGTGCCAGCAGTTTAATCCGGGGAGGGAGCACTGAAGCTTTCTTT.